This entry is about one T cell receptor beta chain. A junction end diverges from the germline sequence, so it may reflect a read error. This specimen belongs to a study of blood T cell repertoires in COVID-19. Overall study: PBMCs, B-cell-depleted T cells, or T cells were the source of the cDNA or gDNA that made up the material.

Patients from Seattle were sampled longitudinally, starting during active infection. The CDR3 runs to 15 residues. The germline gives CDR1 SSHAT, CDR2 FNYEAQ (reference sequence). Using immunoSEQ multiplex PCR, the repertoire was profiled, and TCRdb retains in-frame clones only, with some absent. Of tens of thousands of clones detected, around 83% appear once; the ten largest clones hold about 20%. The chain has TRBV7-7 and TRBJ2-2; D not resolved. What was sequenced was peripheral blood. This TCR came from a man under 40 with COVID-19, enrolled during active disease. CDR3 coding DNA: TGTGCTAGCAGCTTATCCCCGTTTGACACCGGGGAGCTGTTTTTT. This encodes CASSLSPFDTGELFF. Looking up the rest from reference TRBV7-7 and TRBJ2-2 gives the full variable domain: GAGVSQSPRYKVTKRGQDVTLRCDPISSHATLYWYQQALGQGPEFLTYFNYEAQPDKSGLPSDRFSAERPEGSISTLTIQRTEQRDSAMYRCASSLSPFDTGELFFGEGSRLTVL.